Sequencing of this TCR beta chain was carried out in a study of shared clonotypes between healthy human individuals (TCRdb year 2020). Notes on the research overall: A few men and a couple of women, aged 18 to 49 years, made up the cohort. Per donor, three plates each were used for CD4 naive and CD4 memory, two for CD8 naive, and one for CD8 memory. To estimate repertoire size and how much clonotype sharing occurs between individuals, the study deeply sequenced the blood TCR repertoires of roughly 5 healthy adults. Different laboratories and diverse techniques were used to prepare libraries and sequence TCR repertoires, to increase sequencing depth and limit assay-specific biases. Between about 0.94 and 8.9 billion PBMCs per donor were obtained by leukapheresis. General study outcomes and caveats: The small number of donors limited the genetic and exposure-history diversity represented. Estimated clonotype richness was generally larger for naive than for memory subsets. Clonotypes shared by all four sorted-subset donors showed higher generation probabilities than non-shared clonotypes. Pairwise subsampling indicated that sequencing depth was expected to affect the degree of clonotype sharing among donors. Sampling was restricted to blood, and TCR repertoires in tissue are likely to differ from TCR repertoires in blood. About 5% of naive CD4, approximately 3.7% of naive CD8, 2.3% of memory CD4, and 0.4% of memory CD8 clonotypes were shared across four donors. Rarefaction of sorted-subset datasets indicated incomplete sequencing despite the large sequencing depth.

TCR CDR3 regions were amplified from genomic DNA by multiplex PCR using the deep immunoSEQ assay. Genomic DNA extracted from each cell subset was distributed evenly over all wells of several immunoSEQ 96-well plates, and each plate served as one replicate. For sorted subsets, roughly 200 ng of genomic DNA, equivalent to some 33,000 T cell genomes, went into each replicate PCR. Purified libraries were measured with a Qubit 3.0 fluorometer, size-checked on a Bioanalyzer 2100, and measured again with the KAPA Library Quantification kit. Every immunoSEQ 96-well plate was sequenced on a separate single-read 150-cycle Illumina NextSeq 550 flow cell. The original methods were these. Because the immunoSEQ output included only junctional sequences and no quality scores, the filtering could not be the same as the filtering used for full-length reads. To assign V/J genes and CDR3, sequences were annotated against IMGT germline references using PyIR, a Python wrapper for IgBLAST v1.9. Reads with weak V/J assignments (E-value above 1e-6), missing CDR3, stop codons, out-of-frame junctions, or ambiguous translated residues were removed. A V3J clonotype was defined by an identical inferred V gene, J gene, and CDR3 amino acid sequence. Percentage overlap between repertoires was calculated by dividing the number of shared unique clonotypes by the size of the smaller repertoire. RTK rarefaction, the Chao1 estimator, and Recon v2.1 estimates of unobserved clonotypes were used to assess repertoire richness. Generation probabilities were computed with OLGA for all TCRbeta clonotypes obtained by the gDNA method from several donors. TCRdb limited this immuneACCESS table to in-frame rearrangements with V and J called. A share of clones is missing; checked studies link under half to unresolved V genes, and the rest is unexplained. V and J calls and clone size are as listed in that table; D and trimming were resolved from the DNA. For this sample there are around 1,900,000 clones; roughly 93% appear just once. About 1.7% of the sample belongs to the ten largest clones.

As concerns this clone: The specificity of this receptor is unknown. The sample holds no much larger clone one base away, and base qualities are not on file.

The germline V gene gives CDR1 as MDHEN and CDR2 as SYDVKM. The CDR3 goes from the cysteine to the phenylalanine over 10 residues. The retained sequence is limited to the CDR3, 30 bases, with the frame set at the first base. CD8 naive samples consisted of CD45RO-negative cells that were positively selected for CCR7, yielding a CD45RA+CCR7+ population without TemRA cells. Healthy HIV-negative adults with no recently reported acute infections or vaccinations were included as donors. All donors were Caucasian adults living in Nashville, Tennessee, USA. Blood was collected by leukapheresis, and PBMCs were isolated by Ficoll-Histopaque density gradient centrifugation and then cryopreserved in liquid nitrogen vapor phase. Analytical flow cytometry was used to check the purity and quantity of each magnetically sorted T cell population. Each sorted fraction had its genomic DNA isolated and then quantified by UV absorbance on a Nanodrop 2000c.

The rearranged segments are TRBV28 and TRBJ1-2; the D gene is unclear. The sample was naive CD8+ T cells from PBMCs. What this sample's cell subset or site label stands for: CD45RA+CCR7+. The sequence was obtained from a man between 18 and 29 years old in good health. Some clones in this sample may be carry-over from other donors' samples. The encoded CDR3 is CATFLGGYTF. DNA sequence: TGTGCAACATTCTTAGGTGGCTACACCTTC.